A selection of T cell receptor beta chains follows, all from one sample in a study of blood T cells in healthy people across ages. TCRdb processed the 5' RACE reads anew with MiXCR; each CDR3 protein has one entry. The data show some 1.5 million distinct CDR3 sequences, roughly 27% seen once. Sequenced: blood. All receptors come from a woman aged 25 to 45 in good health. The CDR3 runs from the conserved cysteine through the conserved F or W. D genes are given only for firm matches. Only some rows state a clone size, as once, few, many or a class for expanded clones.

V gene,clone size,J gene,D gene,CDR3 DNA,CDR3 protein
TRBV12-3/TRBV12-4,many,TRBJ2-1,TRBD2,TGTGCCAGCAGGGGACTAGCAGAATCGGCGGGTGAGCAGTTCTTC,CASRGLAESAGEQFF
TRBV5-1,few,TRBJ1-1,NA,TGCGCCAGCAGCCCGGAGGCGGGAGGAACTGAAGCTTTCTTT,CASSPEAGGTEAFF
TRBV7-9,NA,TRBJ2-3,NA,TGTGCCAGCAGCTCGGACGTCGGGGGGCCCACAGATACGCAGTATTTT,CASSSDVGGPTDTQYF
TRBV7-2,NA,TRBJ2-3,TRBD2,TGTGCCAGCAGCTTAGCGCTGGGAGCTAGCGGGGGGTCACAGTATTTT,CASSLALGASGGSQYF
TRBV6-5,many,TRBJ2-7,TRBD2,TGTGCCAGCAGTTGGACTAGCGGGGGCGCAAACTACGAGCAGTACTTC,CASSWTSGGANYEQYF
TRBV10-3,few,TRBJ2-1,TRBD2,TGTGCCATCAGTGACCCTAGCGGGTCCCAGGGGAATGAGCAGTTCTTC,CAISDPSGSQGNEQFF
TRBV2,NA,TRBJ2-7,NA,TGTGCCAGCATCGGGGACGCCTCGAGCTACAATGAGCAGTACTTC,CASIGDASSYNEQYF
TRBV5-1,few,TRBJ2-3,NA,TGCGCCAGCAGCCCGACAGTTTCTAGCACAGATACGCAGTATTTT,CASSPTVSSTDTQYF
TRBV28,few,TRBJ1-2,NA,TGTGCCAGCACACCGGGTTCTGGCAGTAACTATGGCTACACCTTC,CASTPGSGSNYGYTF
TRBV12-5,NA,TRBJ1-6,TRBD1,TGTGCTAGTGGATCGAGACAGGGTCTCCCCCTCCACTTT,CASGSRQGLPLHF
TRBV7-8,NA,TRBJ2-3,TRBD2,TGTGCCAGCAGCCCCGTCGGCGGTCTAGCGGACGACACAGATACGCAGTATTTT,CASSPVGGLADDTDTQYF
TRBV12-3/TRBV12-4,NA,TRBJ1-2,NA,TGTGCCAGCAGTTCTCCGAATGAGGCTAACTATGACTACACCTTC,CASSSPNEANYDYTF
TRBV7-9,NA,TRBJ2-7,NA,TGTGCCAGCAGCTACAACCCGAGACTGGGTGTTTCCTACGAGCAGTACTTC,CASSYNPRLGVSYEQYF
TRBV7-2,many,TRBJ2-3,TRBD2,TGTGCCAGCAGCCCCCGCTTCCGCGGGAGGGTCTCAGATACGCAGTATTTT,CASSPRFRGRVSDTQYF
TRBV12-3/TRBV12-4,few,TRBJ2-7,NA,TGTGCCAGCAGTTTAAATATCCCCGAGCAGTACTTC,CASSLNIPEQYF
TRBV29-1,NA,TRBJ2-1,NA,TGCAGCGTTGATCGCGGGGTGTCCAATGAGCAGTTCTTC,CSVDRGVSNEQFF
TRBV12-3/TRBV12-4,few,TRBJ2-3,NA,TGTGCCAGCAACCGCTTAGCGAGCACAGATACGCAGTATTTT,CASNRLASTDTQYF
TRBV24-1,NA,TRBJ2-4,NA,TGTGCCACCAGTGATCCGTCCGGGACAACTCAGTACTTC,CATSDPSGTTQYF
TRBV12-3/TRBV12-4,NA,TRBJ1-6,NA,TGTGCCAGCAGTCAACAGAATAATTCACCCCTCCACTTT,CASSQQNNSPLHF
TRBV11-2,NA,TRBJ1-2,TRBD1,TGTGTCAGCAGCCCGTGGACAGGCAGGGGCTACACCTTC,CVSSPWTGRGYTF
TRBV21-1,NA,TRBJ1-4,NA,TGTGCCACAGGGGGGAGTGAAAAACTGTTTTTT,CATGGSEKLFF
TRBV20-1,few,TRBJ2-5,NA,TGCAGTGCTAGAGATACCTTCCAGTATCGAGAGACCCAGTACTTC,CSARDTFQYRETQYF
TRBV12-3/TRBV12-4,NA,TRBJ2-1,TRBD2,TGTGCCAGCAGTTTGGGGGGGAGTGCTATGGATGAGCAGTTCTTC,CASSLGGSAMDEQFF
TRBV29-1,NA,TRBJ2-3,NA,TGCAGCGTTGGGGTCAGGGGTATGACAGATACGCAGTATTTT,CSVGVRGMTDTQYF
TRBV19,few,TRBJ1-2,TRBD1,TGTGCCAGTAGTCAGACAGGGAGAAGATATGGCTACACCTTC,CASSQTGRRYGYTF
TRBV20-1,few,TRBJ2-7,NA,TGCAGTGCTAGCGGCTCCGGTACGGGGCAGTACTTC,CSASGSGTGQYF
TRBV12-3/TRBV12-4,many,TRBJ1-2,NA,TGTGCCAGCAGGAGCGGCCAGGGGAACTATGGCTACACCTTC,CASRSGQGNYGYTF
TRBV24-1,NA,TRBJ2-2,NA,TGTGCCACCAGTGATGGGACTTTGGGGGAGCTGTTTTTT,CATSDGTLGELFF
TRBV20-1,NA,TRBJ1-5,NA,TGCAGTGCTAGAGCAGGGAGCGGTCAGCCCCAGCATTTT,CSARAGSGQPQHF
TRBV25-1,NA,TRBJ1-6,NA,TGTGCCAGCAGTGACTCCAGGGAGTTGAATTCACCCCTCCACTTT,CASSDSRELNSPLHF
TRBV6-2/TRBV6-3,NA,TRBJ1-1,NA,TGTGCCAGCAGTTATGAACAGGGTAGTTGGAACACTGAAGCTTTCTTT,CASSYEQGSWNTEAFF
TRBV6-5,few,TRBJ2-5,NA,TGTGCCAGCAGTAAGCTTATCGAGGAGACCCAGTACTTC,CASSKLIEETQYF
TRBV5-1,NA,TRBJ1-1,NA,TGCGCCAGCAGCTCCGACGGCTATGAAGCTTTCTTT,CASSSDGYEAFF
TRBV2,NA,TRBJ1-5,NA,TGTGCCAGCAGTGAGGTCCAGGGGCTTAGCAATCAGCCCCAGCATTTT,CASSEVQGLSNQPQHF
TRBV20-1,NA,TRBJ1-1,NA,TGCAGTGCCAGGGACCGCCGGGTGAACACTGAAGCTTTCTTT,CSARDRRVNTEAFF
TRBV12-3/TRBV12-4,few,TRBJ2-5,TRBD2,TGTGCCAGCAGTTTAAAGGGAGGGCTCCCAGAGCAGTACTTC,CASSLKGGLPEQYF
TRBV19,few,TRBJ2-3,NA,TGTGCCAGTAGTATTGGCCGGACCACTAGCACAGATACGCAGTATTTT,CASSIGRTTSTDTQYF
TRBV29-1,few,TRBJ2-1,TRBD2,TGCAGCGTGCGGGAGCCGTCCTACAATGAGCAGTTCTTC,CSVREPSYNEQFF
TRBV5-1,NA,TRBJ2-5,NA,TGCGCCAGCAGCTTGGCGGGGCGTTCAGAGACCCAGTACTTC,CASSLAGRSETQYF
TRBV28,few,TRBJ2-7,NA,TGTGCCAGCAGTTTGTATGGGGATACCTACGAGCAGTACTTC,CASSLYGDTYEQYF
TRBV20-1,NA,TRBJ2-5,TRBD2,TGCAGTGCTAGAGATGAGGTTGAGCGGGAGGGCCGGGATGAGCAGTACTTC,CSARDEVEREGRDEQYF
TRBV5-1,NA,TRBJ1-1,NA,TGCGCCAGCCAGAGGACAGACAACGCTGAAGCTTTCTTT,CASQRTDNAEAFF